The 6 T cell receptor beta chains below all came from one sample that was sequenced in a study of blood T cell repertoires in COVID-19. Produced via immunoSEQ multiplex PCR; TCRdb's table is partial and in-frame only. Of 100,000 to 110,000 clones detected, 70% to 90% appear once; the ten largest clones hold 10% to 15%. Sequencing used peripheral blood. Receptors originate from a human donor in a cohort sampled during active COVID-19.

The CDR3 sequence is CASRPRGQETQYF. CDR3 in DNA: TGTGCCAGTAGGCCTCGGGGGCAAGAGACCCAGTACTTC. This chain links TRBV19 with TRBJ2-5; weak D call: TRBD2 (6 bases). Germline V CDR1 and CDR2: LNHDA, SQIVND (reference sequence). This CDR3 region has 13 residues. V lost 6 bases, J lost 2 bases, and 10 bases lay in between.

The rearrangement joins TRBV19 to TRBJ1-1; TRBD1 matches 7 bases. This CDR3 has 15 residues. The germline V gene encodes CDR1 LNHDA and CDR2 SQIVND (reference sequence). Trimming cost V 4 bases and J 6 bases; bases outside gene matches: 11. The CDR3 DNA is TGTGCCAGTAGTAACTGGGACAGTCTGAGGGCTGAAGCTTTCTTT. Encoded protein: CASSNWDSLRAEAFF.

The V and J genes are TRBV18 and TRBJ1-1, with 7 bases identical to TRBD1. The CDR3 is 15 residues long. Unmatched junction bases numbered 6, after V lost 3 bases and J lost 2 bases. The germline gives CDR1 KGHSH, CDR2 LQKENI. The CDR3 bases are TGTGCCAGCTCACCCGGCGGGACAGTTAACACTGAAGCTTTCTTT. This translates into CASSPGGTVNTEAFF. Full variable domain (outside the CDR3, taken from reference TRBV18 and TRBJ1-1): NAGVMQNPRHLVRRRGQEARLRCSPMKGHSHVYWYRQLPEEGLKFMVYLQKENIIDESGMPKERFSAEFPKEGPSILRIQQVVRGDSAAYFCASSPGGTVNTEAFFGQGTRLTVV.

CDR3 coding DNA: TGTGCCAGCAGCCCCAGGGAATCGGGCAATCAGCCCCAGCATTTT. Translated: CASSPRESGNQPQHF. The chain employs TRBV9 and TRBJ1-5; tentatively, D is TRBD1 (5 bases). The germline V and J ends were trimmed by 4 bases and 2 bases, with 13 bases remaining between them. The CDR3 is made up of 15 amino acids. Germline V lookup: CDR1 SGDLS, CDR2 YYNGEE. Combining the CDR3 with reference TRBV9 and TRBJ1-5 gives the whole variable domain DSGVTQTPKHLITATGQRVTLRCSPRSGDLSVYWYQQSLDQGLQFLIQYYNGEERAKGNILERFSAQQFPDLHSELNLSSLELGDSALYFCASSPRESGNQPQHFGDGTRLSIL.

This chain connects TRBV15 to TRBJ1-2; maybe TRBD1 (5 bases). The CDR3 loop spans 16 amino acids. CDR1 is LNHNV, CDR2 YYDKDF, per germline (reference sequence). Trimming took off 2 bases at V and 4 bases at J, with 17 bases between the two ends. The CDR3: CATSRITFRDSYGYTF. In nucleotides, the CDR3 is TGTGCCACCAGCAGAATCACCTTCAGGGATTCCTATGGCTACACCTTC.

This clone appeared once. This chain links TRBV18 with TRBJ2-7, with D perhaps TRBD1 (5 bases). The CDR3 has 14 residues. Between the trimmed V and J ends, which lost 3 bases and 2 bases, there was a span of 11 bases. CDR1 KGHSH and CDR2 LQKENI come from the germline V gene. CDR3 residues: CASSPGLEAYEQYF. DNA for the CDR3: TGTGCCAGCTCACCGGGGCTAGAGGCCTACGAGCAGTACTTC.